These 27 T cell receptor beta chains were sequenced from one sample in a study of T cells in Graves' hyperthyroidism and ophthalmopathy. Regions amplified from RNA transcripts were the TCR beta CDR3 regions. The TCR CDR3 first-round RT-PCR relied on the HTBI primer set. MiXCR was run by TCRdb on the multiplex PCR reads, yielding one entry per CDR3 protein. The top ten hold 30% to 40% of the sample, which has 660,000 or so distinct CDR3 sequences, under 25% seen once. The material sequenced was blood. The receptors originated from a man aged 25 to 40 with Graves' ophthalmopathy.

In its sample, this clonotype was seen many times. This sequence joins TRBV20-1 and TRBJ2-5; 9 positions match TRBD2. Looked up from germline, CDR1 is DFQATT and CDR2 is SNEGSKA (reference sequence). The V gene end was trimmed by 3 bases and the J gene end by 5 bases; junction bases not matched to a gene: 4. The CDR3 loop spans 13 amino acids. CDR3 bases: TGCAGTGCTAGTCGGACTAGCGAGGAGACCCAGTACTTC. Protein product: CSASRTSEETQYF.

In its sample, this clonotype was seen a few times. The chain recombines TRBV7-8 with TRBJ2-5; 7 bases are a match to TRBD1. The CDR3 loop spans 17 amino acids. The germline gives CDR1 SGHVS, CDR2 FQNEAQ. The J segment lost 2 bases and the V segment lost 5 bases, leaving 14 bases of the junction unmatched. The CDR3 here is CASSPPRTRQGQETQYF. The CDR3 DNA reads TGTGCCAGCAGCCCCCCCCGGACAAGACAGGGACAAGAGACCCAGTACTTC. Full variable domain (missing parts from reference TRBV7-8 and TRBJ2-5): GAGVSQSPRYKVAKRGQDVALRCDPISGHVSLFWYQQALGQGPEFLTYFQNEAQLDKSGLPSDRFFAERPEGSVSTLKIQRTQQEDSAVYLCASSPPRTRQGQETQYFGPGTRLLVL.

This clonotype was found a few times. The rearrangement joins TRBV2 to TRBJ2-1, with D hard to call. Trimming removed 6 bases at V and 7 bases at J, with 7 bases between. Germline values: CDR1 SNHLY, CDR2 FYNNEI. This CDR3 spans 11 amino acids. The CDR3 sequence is CASRAINEQFF. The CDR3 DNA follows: TGTGCCAGCAGGGCTATTAATGAGCAGTTCTTC.

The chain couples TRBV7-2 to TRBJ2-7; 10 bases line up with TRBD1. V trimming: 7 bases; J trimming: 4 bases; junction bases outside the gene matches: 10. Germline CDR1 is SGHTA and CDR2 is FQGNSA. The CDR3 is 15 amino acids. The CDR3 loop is CASTTLGDRGYEQYF. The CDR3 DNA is TGTGCCAGCACCACCCTTGGGGACAGGGGTTACGAGCAGTACTTC. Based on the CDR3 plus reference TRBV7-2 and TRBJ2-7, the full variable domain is GAGVSQSPSNKVTEKGKDVELRCDPISGHTALYWYRQSLGQGLEFLIYFQGNSAPDKSGLPSDRFSAERTGGSVSTLTIQRTQQEDSAVYLCASTTLGDRGYEQYFGPGTRLTVT.

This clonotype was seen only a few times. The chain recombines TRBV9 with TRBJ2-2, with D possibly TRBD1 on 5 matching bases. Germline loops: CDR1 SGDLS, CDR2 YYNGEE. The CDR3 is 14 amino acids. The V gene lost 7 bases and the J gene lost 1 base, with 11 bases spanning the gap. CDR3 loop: CASLPGRNTGELFF. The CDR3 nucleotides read TGTGCCAGCCTCCCAGGGCGGAACACCGGGGAGCTGTTTTTT.

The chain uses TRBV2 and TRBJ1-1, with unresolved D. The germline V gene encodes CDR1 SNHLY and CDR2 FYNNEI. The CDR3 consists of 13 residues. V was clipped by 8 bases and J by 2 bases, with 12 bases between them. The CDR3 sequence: CASPNAVNTEAFF. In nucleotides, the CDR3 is TGTGCCAGCCCTAACGCCGTAAACACTGAAGCTTTCTTT.

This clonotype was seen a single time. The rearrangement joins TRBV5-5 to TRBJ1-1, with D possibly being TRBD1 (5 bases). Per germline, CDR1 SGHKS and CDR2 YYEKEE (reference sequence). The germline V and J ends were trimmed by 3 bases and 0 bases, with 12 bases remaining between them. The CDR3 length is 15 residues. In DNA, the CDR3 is TGTGCCAGCAGCTCGGGACCCCGGATGAACACTGAAGCTTTCTTT. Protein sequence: CASSSGPRMNTEAFF.

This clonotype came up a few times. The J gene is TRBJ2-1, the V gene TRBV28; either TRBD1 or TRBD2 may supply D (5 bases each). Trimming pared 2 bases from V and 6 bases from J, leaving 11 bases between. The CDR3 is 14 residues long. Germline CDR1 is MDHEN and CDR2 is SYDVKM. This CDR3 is CASSLMAGGNEQFF. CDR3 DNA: TGTGCCAGCAGTTTAATGGCTGGGGGCAATGAGCAGTTCTTC.

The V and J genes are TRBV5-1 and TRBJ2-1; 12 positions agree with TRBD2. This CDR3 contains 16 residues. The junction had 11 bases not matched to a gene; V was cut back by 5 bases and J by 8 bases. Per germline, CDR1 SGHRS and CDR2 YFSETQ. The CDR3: CASRPSSGRALYEQFF. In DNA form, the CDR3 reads TGCGCCAGCAGACCCTCTAGCGGGAGGGCCCTGTATGAGCAGTTCTTC.

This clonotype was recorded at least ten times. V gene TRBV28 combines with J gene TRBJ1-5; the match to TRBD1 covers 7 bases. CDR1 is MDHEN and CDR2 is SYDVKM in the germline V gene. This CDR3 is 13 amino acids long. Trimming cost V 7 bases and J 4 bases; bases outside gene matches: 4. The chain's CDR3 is CASIGTVNQPQHF. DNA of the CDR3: TGTGCCAGCATAGGGACAGTTAATCAGCCCCAGCATTTT.

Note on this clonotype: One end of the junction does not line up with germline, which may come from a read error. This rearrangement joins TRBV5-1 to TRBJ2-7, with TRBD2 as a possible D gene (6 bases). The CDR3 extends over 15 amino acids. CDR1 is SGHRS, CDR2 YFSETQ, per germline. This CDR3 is CASSPGPGDSYEQYF. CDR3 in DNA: TGTGCCAGCAGCCCCGGTCCGGGGGACTCCTACGAGCAGTACTTC.

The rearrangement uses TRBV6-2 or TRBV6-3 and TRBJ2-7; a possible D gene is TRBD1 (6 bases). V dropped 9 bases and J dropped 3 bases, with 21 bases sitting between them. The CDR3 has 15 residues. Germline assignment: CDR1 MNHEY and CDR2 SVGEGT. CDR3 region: CASSRQEMGYYEQYF. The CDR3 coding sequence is TGTGCCAGTTCTAGACAGGAAATGGGCTACTACGAGCAGTACTTC.

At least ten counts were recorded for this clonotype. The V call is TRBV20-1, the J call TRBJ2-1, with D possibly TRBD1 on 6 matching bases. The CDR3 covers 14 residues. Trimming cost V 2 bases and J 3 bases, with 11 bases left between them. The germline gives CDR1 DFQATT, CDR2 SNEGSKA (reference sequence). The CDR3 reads CSARRDTDYNEQFF. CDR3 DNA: TGCAGTGCTAGAAGGGACACGGACTACAATGAGCAGTTCTTC.

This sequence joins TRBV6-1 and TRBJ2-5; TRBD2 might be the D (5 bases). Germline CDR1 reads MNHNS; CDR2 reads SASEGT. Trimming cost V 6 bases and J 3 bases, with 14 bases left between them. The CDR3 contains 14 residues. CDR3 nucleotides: TGTGCCAGCAGCCCCGGACTGGGCGAAGAGACCCAGTACTTC. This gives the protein CASSPGLGEETQYF.

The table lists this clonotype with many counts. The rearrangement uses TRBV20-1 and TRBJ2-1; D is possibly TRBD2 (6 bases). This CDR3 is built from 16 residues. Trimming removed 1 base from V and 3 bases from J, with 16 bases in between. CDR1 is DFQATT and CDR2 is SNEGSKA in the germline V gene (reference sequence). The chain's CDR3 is CSARVGSPGDYNEQFF. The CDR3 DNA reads TGCAGTGCTAGAGTGGGTAGCCCGGGGGACTACAATGAGCAGTTCTTC.

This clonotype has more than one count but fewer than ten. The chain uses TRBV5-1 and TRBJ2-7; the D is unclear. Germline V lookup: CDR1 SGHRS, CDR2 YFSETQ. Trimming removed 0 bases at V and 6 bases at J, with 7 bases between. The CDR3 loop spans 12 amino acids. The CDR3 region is CASSLEGFEQYF. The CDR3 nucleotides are TGCGCCAGCAGCTTGGAAGGGTTCGAGCAGTACTTC.

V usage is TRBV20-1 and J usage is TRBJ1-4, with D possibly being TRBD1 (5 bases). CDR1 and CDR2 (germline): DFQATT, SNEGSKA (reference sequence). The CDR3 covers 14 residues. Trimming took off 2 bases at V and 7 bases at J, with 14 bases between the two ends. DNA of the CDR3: TGCAGTGCTAGATTGTGGGGTGGGGGTGAAAAACTGTTTTTT. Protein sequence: CSARLWGGGEKLFF.

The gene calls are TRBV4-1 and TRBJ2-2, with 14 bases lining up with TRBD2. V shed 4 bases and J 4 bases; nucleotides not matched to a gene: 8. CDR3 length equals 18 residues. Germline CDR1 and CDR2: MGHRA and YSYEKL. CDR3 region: CASSPGLAGVLSTGELFF. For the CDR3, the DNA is TGCGCCAGCAGCCCGGGACTAGCGGGAGTATTGAGCACCGGGGAGCTGTTTTTT.

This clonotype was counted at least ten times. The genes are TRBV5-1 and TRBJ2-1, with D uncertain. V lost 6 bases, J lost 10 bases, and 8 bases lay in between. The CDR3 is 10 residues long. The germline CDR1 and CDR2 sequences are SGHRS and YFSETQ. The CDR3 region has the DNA TGCGCCAGCAATGAGGAAGAGCAGTTCTTC. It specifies CASNEEEQFF.

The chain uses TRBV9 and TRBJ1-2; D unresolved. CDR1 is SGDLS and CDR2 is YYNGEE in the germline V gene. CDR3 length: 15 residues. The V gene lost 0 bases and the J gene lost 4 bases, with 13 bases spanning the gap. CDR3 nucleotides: TGTGCCAGCAGCGTAGACTTGATGGGGATCTATGGCTACACCTTC. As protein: CASSVDLMGIYGYTF.

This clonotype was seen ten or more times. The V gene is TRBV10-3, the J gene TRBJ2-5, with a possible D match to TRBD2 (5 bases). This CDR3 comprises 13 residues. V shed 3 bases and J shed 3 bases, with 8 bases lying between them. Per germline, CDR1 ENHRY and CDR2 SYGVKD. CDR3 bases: TGTGCCATCAGTGATAAAGCGGAAGAGACCCAGTACTTC. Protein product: CAISDKAEETQYF.

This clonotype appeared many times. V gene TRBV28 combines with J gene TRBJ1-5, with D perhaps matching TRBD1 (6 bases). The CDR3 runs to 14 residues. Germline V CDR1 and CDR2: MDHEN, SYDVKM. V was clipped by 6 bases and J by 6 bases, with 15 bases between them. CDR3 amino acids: CASSARGSSQPQHF. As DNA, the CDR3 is TGTGCCAGCAGCGCCAGGGGTTCGAGTCAGCCCCAGCATTTT.

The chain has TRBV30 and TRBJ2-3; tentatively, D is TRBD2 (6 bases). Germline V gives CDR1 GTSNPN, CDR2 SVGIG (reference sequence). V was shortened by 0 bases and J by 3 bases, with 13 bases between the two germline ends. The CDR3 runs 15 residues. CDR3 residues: CAWSVLGGKTDTQYF. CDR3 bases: TGTGCCTGGAGTGTACTTGGCGGGAAGACAGATACGCAGTATTTT.

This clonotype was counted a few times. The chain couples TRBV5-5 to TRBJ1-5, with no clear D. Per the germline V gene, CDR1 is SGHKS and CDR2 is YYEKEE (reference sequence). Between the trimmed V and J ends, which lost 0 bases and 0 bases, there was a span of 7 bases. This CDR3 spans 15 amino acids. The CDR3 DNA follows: TGTGCCAGCAGCTTGGGACATTTTAGCAATCAGCCCCAGCATTTT. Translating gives CASSLGHFSNQPQHF.

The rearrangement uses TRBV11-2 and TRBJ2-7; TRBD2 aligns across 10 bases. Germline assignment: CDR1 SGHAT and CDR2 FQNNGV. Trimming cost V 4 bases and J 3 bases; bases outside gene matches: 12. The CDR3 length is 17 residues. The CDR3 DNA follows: TGTGCCAGCAGCTCCTTCCTCAGCGGGAGGGCTCGCTACGAGCAGTACTTC. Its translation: CASSSFLSGRARYEQYF.

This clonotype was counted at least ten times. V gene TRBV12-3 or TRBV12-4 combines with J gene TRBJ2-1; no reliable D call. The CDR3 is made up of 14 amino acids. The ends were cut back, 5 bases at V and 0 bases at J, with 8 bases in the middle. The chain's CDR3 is CASSPASSYNEQFF. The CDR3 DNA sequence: TGTGCCAGCAGTCCAGCAAGCTCCTACAATGAGCAGTTCTTC.

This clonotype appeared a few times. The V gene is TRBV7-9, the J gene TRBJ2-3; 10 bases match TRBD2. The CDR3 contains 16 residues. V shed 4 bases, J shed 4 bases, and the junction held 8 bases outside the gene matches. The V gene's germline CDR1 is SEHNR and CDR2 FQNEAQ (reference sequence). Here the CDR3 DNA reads TGTGCCAGCAGCTCACCGTCTAGCGGGGGCCCAGATACGCAGTATTTT. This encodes CASSSPSSGGPDTQYF.